Listed here is a single T cell receptor (beta chain). Its target antigen remains unknown. No per-base quality is available; no much larger clone lies one base away. Naive CD8 T cell libraries were made from roughly 21,000 to 960,000 sorted cells using 10%, 30% or 50% of purified RNA. Naive CD8 T cells were FACS-sorted as CD8+CD4-CCR7+CD45RA+ on a BD FACSAria II into RLT Plus buffer. Detection sensitivity was tested by spiking Jurkat RNA equal to around 11 TCR copies' worth into samples containing 20,000-1,000,000 naive CD8 T cells. Enrichment of CD8 T cells was done with RosetteSep CD8+ T Cell Enrichment Cocktail plus Ficoll-Paque, and ACK red cell lysis came afterward. Library creation used PCR. These reads were obtained on a NextSeq 500. Bulk TCR libraries were made following a previously described method, with the TCR primers given in Table S5. The Qiagen AllPrep DNA/RNA kit was used to purify total RNA. Before any analysis, reads coming from multiple sequencing runs of the same library were combined into one pool. On the study's bioinformatics: Only reads with exact TCR constant sequence were kept, trimmed to 150 nt, and grouped by their 12-nt molecular barcodes. Reads within each barcode group were sub-clustered using a 15% Levenshtein threshold, and quality-weighted consensus sequences were constructed for each RNA molecule. Non-functional sequences were filtered out, along with any lower-count sequence sitting one edit away from another sequence. Based on a fit of two negative binomial distributions, barcode sub-clusters having less than 20% of the maximum read count were discarded. Using fastp trimming at Q25 and MiXCR clonotype assembly, TCRdb reanalyzed the public sequencing data and kept in-frame beta chains. One record per CDR3 amino acid sequence lists the most common genes and DNA. TCRdb's processing, not the authors' own work, is the source of the V and J calls. In all, the sample holds about 98,000 distinct CDR3 sequences, and about 35% of those were seen once. The ten top clones hold 9.5% to 10% of the sample.

CDR1 is given as SNHLY and CDR2 as FYNNEI, both from the germline V gene. Relative to germline, V is 8 bases shorter and J is 5 bases shorter, with 9 bases between their ends. Inclusive of the bounding cysteine and phenylalanine, the CDR3 is 11 residues long. Only the CDR3 DNA is retained, 33 bases long and in frame from the first base. The data were taken from a study of molecular identifiers for immune sequencing clone quantification (dated by TCRdb to 2016 to 2019). Context from the whole study: For a replicate experiment, RNA from 20,000 or 100,000 naive CD8 T cells was divided into five aliquots, and four of the five aliquots were sequenced. This methods study benchmarked molecular-identifier clustering-based TCR repertoire sequencing (MIDCIRS) and TCR RNA copy counting, using CD8 T cells to do so.

Study-wide findings and limitations: The sizes of highly expanded clones could end up underestimated when identical TCR molecules share a barcode. When barcode sub-clustering was not used, chimeric consensus sequences inflated TCR diversity, with chimeras reaching as high as 47%. In CMV-specific effector cells, clones with more than 20 RNA copies contained over 98% of molecules, whereas in naive cells such clones contained under 1% of molecules. Spiked-in Jurkat TCR RNA equivalent to a single cell was reported to be detectable even among approximately 1.1 million naive CD8 T cells. Naive libraries contained spiked-in Jurkat TCR RNA (around ten copies' worth), which is not part of the donor repertoire. Roughly 3 recovered TCR RNA copies per cell were obtained by modeling, versus about 9.7 by digital PCR, implying a capture efficiency of approximately 27%.

The V and J genes are TRBV2 and TRBJ1-1, with the D gene not confidently named. The sequence was collected from a human donor in good health. Some libraries in this study had Jurkat cell RNA spiked in. Sequencing input: naive CD8+ T cells from blood, with Jurkat cell RNA spiked in. The sample's cell subset or site label, in plain terms: FACS-sorted CD8+CD4-CCR7+CD45RA+ naive T cells. The sequenced DNA is TGTGCCAGCCACGCCGGAACTGAAGCTTTCTTT. It translates to CASHAGTEAFF.